This T cell receptor (beta chain) was identified during a study of blood T cell repertoires in COVID-19. On the study more broadly: Both acute and convalescent COVID-19 samples were obtained from the United States, Italy and Spain. PBMCs, B-cell-depleted T cells, or T cells were the source of the cDNA or gDNA that made up the material.

This clone was found a few times. Authors' methods: The assay estimated nucleated cells by amplifying reference gene primers. The table came from immunoSEQ multiplex PCR; TCRdb's copy has only in-frame clones and leaves some out. Clonal size and the V and J genes are those of that table, whereas D and trimming came from the DNA. The sample lists over 35,000 clones, 65% to 85% occurring once. V shed 5 bases and J 7 bases; nucleotides not matched to a gene: 4. The CDR3 extends over 15 amino acids. The germline CDR1 and CDR2 sequences are MNHEY and SVGAGI. This sequence joins TRBV6-5 and TRBJ2-1; TRBD2 agrees at 14 bases. Sequencing input: peripheral blood. This receptor was obtained from a man aged 40-55 years with active or convalescent COVID-19. The CDR3 sequence: CASSLGLAGVNEQFF. The CDR3 nucleotides are TGTGCCAGCAGTCTGGGACTAGCGGGGGTTAATGAGCAGTTCTTC.